This T cell receptor beta chain stems from a study of spatial heterogeneity in lung cancer (dated by TCRdb to the late 2010s). Looking at the study overall: Beta-chain transcripts were consistently detected in greater numbers than alpha-chain transcripts, which likely reflected higher beta-chain transcript abundance. In the raw uncorrected reads, each unique combination of TCR and UMI appeared more than ten times on average. The study quantitatively compared TCR alpha and beta repertoires across multiple tumor regions, matched nontumor lung and blood in non-small cell lung cancer. Both alpha and beta chains were TCR-sequenced in samples taken at surgery, namely 220 tumor regions, 63 to 70 matched nontumor lung samples and 50 to 60 PBMC samples. In tumor regions, TCR transcript counts showed a strong correlation with a T cell transcriptional module score from matched bulk RNA-seq. The study linked features of the TCR repertoire to counts of nonsynonymous mutations, which were determined by whole-exome sequencing of tumor tissue. Study-wide conclusions, independent of this receptor: The count of ubiquitous expanded TCRs correlated with the count of ubiquitous nonsynonymous mutations, and the count of regional expanded TCRs correlated with the count of regional nonsynonymous mutations. TCR-seq coverage of tumor T cells was estimated at only approximately 7% for alpha chains and less than 15% for beta chains. A correlation was observed between the number of expanded intratumoral alpha and beta TCRs and the tumor nonsynonymous mutation count. Additional single-cell paired TCR alpha and beta sequencing was considered necessary to confirm, at a functional level, the hypothesis that regional TCRs recognize regional mutations.

This clonotype appeared many times. There is no known antigen for this receptor. There are no base qualities to consult, and no much larger clone falls within one base. The sample's time point label, decoded: sample taken at primary tumor resection. Donors were 70 or so patients with early-stage, untreated non-small cell lung cancer from the lung TRACERx cohort. TCR sequencing used whole RNA extracted from tumor and nontumor lung tissue, or from cryopreserved PBMC samples, without cell sorting. Patients were selected for TCR sequencing only if sufficient RNA was available from at least two tumor regions. Tumor and adjacent nontumor lung specimens were reviewed by a lung pathologist before selection. Library creation used 5' RACE. The listed sequencing device is NextSeq 500. To allow correction of PCR and sequencing errors, the TCR library protocol tagged every TCR cDNA molecule with a unique molecular identifier. As for how the authors treated the data: Decombinator tools were used for TCR identification, UMI-based error correction and CDR3 extraction. Expanded TCRs were defined as those above a frequency of 2 per 1,000, corresponding to the top 1% of the tumor frequency distribution. Expanded tumor TCRs were classed as regional if statistically deemed absent (corrected P<0.05) from at least one tumor region, otherwise ubiquitous. Rényi diversity was computed with the R vegan package after subsampling each repertoire 100 times to 5,000 TCRs. CDR3 similarity networks were built from amino acid triplet string-kernel similarity, connecting CDR3s with pairwise similarity above 0.82. TCRdb trimmed the raw reads at Q25, called clones with MiXCR and kept productive beta chains. Under each unique CDR3 protein, matching rows form one entry showing the most common genes and DNA. These V and J calls rely on TCRdb rather than the paper's analysis. The sample records about 23,000 distinct CDR3 sequences, approximately 6.5% of which are singletons. The ten largest clones take up under 13% of the sample.

The sequenced sample was lung tumor tissue, obtained at surgery. This sequence originates from a male donor with early-stage non-small cell lung cancer.

Read as DNA, the sequence is TGTGCCAGCTCACCCTTCCGGGGTAACGAGGTGAACACTGAAGCTTTCTTT. Its coded protein is CASSPFRGNEVNTEAFF. The chain links TRBV18 with TRBJ1-1; there is no confident call for the D gene. The CDR3, from cysteine to phenylalanine, totals 17 residues. The only DNA kept is the CDR3, 51 bases in frame from the first base. Sequences KGHSH (CDR1) and LQKENI (CDR2) are obtained from the germline V gene. V and J lose 3 bases and 0 bases, and a span of 17 bases separates them.